This T cell receptor (beta chain) comes out of a study of blood T cell repertoires in COVID-19. About the study: Both acute and convalescent COVID-19 samples were obtained from the United States, Italy and Spain. PBMCs, B-cell-depleted T cells, or T cells provided the cDNA or gDNA that made up the material.

Per the study methods: Reference gene primer amplification in the assay estimated nucleated cell counts. Libraries were prepared by immunoSEQ multiplex PCR; TCRdb keeps only in-frame clonotypes and omits some of them. V and J calls and clone size are given by that table; D and trimming were obtained from the DNA. The repertoire holds some 35,000 clones, with 88% as singletons. Sequencing used peripheral blood. The clonotype was recovered from a man in his sixties with active COVID-19.

CDR3 in amino acids: CASSVETPSTDTQYF. Here the CDR3 DNA reads TGTGCCAGCAGCGTAGAGACACCGAGCACAGATACGCAGTATTTT. The chain combines TRBV9 with TRBJ2-3; D is uncertain. The germline V and J ends were trimmed by 0 bases and 0 bases, with 8 bases remaining between them. Germline CDR1 and CDR2: SGDLS and YYNGEE. CDR3 size: 15 residues.